The 28 T cell receptor beta chains below all came from one sample that was sequenced in a study of shared clonotypes between healthy human individuals. Data came from immunoSEQ multiplex PCR; TCRdb stores just in-frame clones and leaves some out. The repertoire holds about 2.4 million clones, 85% to 95% seen once, with roughly 0.13% in the top ten. Sequenced input: naive CD4+ T cells sorted from blood. Subset described: CD45RA+ positively selected. The receptor source for this set is a man aged 18 to 35 in good health.

The gene calls are TRBV11-3 and TRBJ2-3; perhaps TRBD1 as D (6 bases). Deletions cut 2 bases from V and 2 bases from J, with 8 bases between. The CDR3 runs 14 residues. CDR1 and CDR2 from the germline V gene are SGHNT and YENEEA. CDR3 in DNA: TGTGCCAGCAGCTTACAGGGACACACAGATACGCAGTATTTT. Protein product: CASSLQGHTDTQYF.

The rearrangement uses TRBV19 and TRBJ1-6, with a tentative D call TRBD1 (6 bases). With 10 bases removed from V and 5 bases from J, the gap between germline ends came to 15 bases. This CDR3 comprises 14 residues. Germline loops: CDR1 LNHDA, CDR2 SQIVND (reference sequence). The CDR3 loop is CATRQVIDNSPLHF. CDR3 DNA: TGTGCCACCAGACAGGTGATAGATAATTCACCCCTCCACTTT.

V usage is TRBV5-1 and J usage is TRBJ2-3; perhaps TRBD2 as D (6 bases). With 7 bases removed from V and 1 base from J, the gap between germline ends came to 13 bases. Germline lookup yields CDR1 SGHRS and CDR2 YFSETQ. The CDR3 is made up of 14 amino acids. The CDR3 DNA reads as TGCGCCAGCGCGGGGATACCGGGCACAGATACGCAGTATTTT. Protein: CASAGIPGTDTQYF.

This rearrangement joins TRBV19 to TRBJ2-7; the D is unclear. V was pared by 2 bases and J by 2 bases, with 7 bases between. From germline, CDR1 is LNHDA and CDR2 SQIVND (reference sequence). The CDR3 length is 13 residues. CDR3 sequence (DNA): TGTGCCAGTAGTATACAGACCCCCTACGAGCAGTACTTC. Translation gives CASSIQTPYEQYF. The complete variable domain, with remaining parts taken from reference TRBV19 and TRBJ2-7, reads DGGITQSPKYLFRKEGQNVTLSCEQNLNHDAMYWYRQDPGQGLRLIYYSQIVNDFQKGDIAEGYSVSREKKESFPLTVTSAQKNPTAFYLCASSIQTPYEQYFGPGTRLTVT.

The chain combines TRBV18 with TRBJ2-5, with no clear D. In germline, CDR1 is KGHSH, CDR2 LQKENI. The V and J ends lost 0 bases and 5 bases respectively, with 10 bases between them. This CDR3 has 14 residues. CDR3 coding DNA: TGTGCCAGCTCACCACCATCGGCACGGGAGACCCAGTACTTC. Its translation: CASSPPSARETQYF. Full variable domain (outside the CDR3, taken from reference TRBV18 and TRBJ2-5): NAGVMQNPRHLVRRRGQEARLRCSPMKGHSHVYWYRQLPEEGLKFMVYLQKENIIDESGMPKERFSAEFPKEGPSILRIQQVVRGDSAAYFCASSPPSARETQYFGPGTRLLVL.

To note about this clone: Other DNA sequences within the sample encode an identical CDR3. The chain joins TRBV5-4 to TRBJ1-2; D unclear. The CDR3 extends over 13 amino acids. V lost 4 bases and J 2 bases, leaving 9 bases between the germline ends. Germline values: CDR1 SGHNT, CDR2 YYREEE (reference sequence). The CDR3 is CASSPDLNYGYTF. The CDR3, as DNA: TGTGCCAGCAGCCCCGATTTAAACTATGGCTACACCTTC.

The chain is built from TRBV5-4 and TRBJ1-6, with D uncertain. CDR1 and CDR2 (germline): SGHNT, YYREEE (reference sequence). The CDR3 consists of 16 residues. V was pared by 4 bases and J by 4 bases, with 15 bases between. This chain's CDR3 is CASSLPGRLYNSPLHF. For the CDR3, the DNA is TGTGCCAGCAGCCTGCCGGGGAGACTGTATAATTCACCCCTCCACTTT.

This chain joins TRBV18 and TRBJ1-1; unclear D gene. CDR1 and CDR2 from the germline V gene are KGHSH and LQKENI. This CDR3 has 15 residues. Trimming left V 5 bases short and J 1 base short, with 14 bases between. The DNA for the CDR3 is TGTGCCAGCTCAGTCGTCAGCTCGAAGAACACTGAAGCTTTCTTT. It yields the protein CASSVVSSKNTEAFF.

The V call is TRBV21-1, the J call TRBJ1-2; TRBD1, as called in the table, went unchecked against the DNA. TRBV21-1 is flagged as a pseudogene. The CDR3 loop spans 14 amino acids. This CDR3 reads CASSKERGRNGYTF. The CDR3 DNA follows: TGTGCCAGCAGCAAAGAGAGGGGGCGCAATGGCTACACCTTC.

This chain connects TRBV6-5 to TRBJ2-3; 7 bases are a match to TRBD1. Germline V CDR1 and CDR2: MNHEY, SVGAGI. The J segment lost 7 bases and the V segment lost 5 bases, leaving 3 bases of the junction unmatched. This CDR3 is built from 12 residues. The CDR3 DNA reads as TGTGCCAGCAGTCGGGACAGCTATACGCAGTATTTT. As protein: CASSRDSYTQYF.

This clone was seen more than once but under ten times. The chain is built from TRBV19 and TRBJ1-5; perhaps TRBD1 as D (6 bases). Deletions cut 7 bases from V and 6 bases from J, with 16 bases between. CDR1 is LNHDA and CDR2 is SQIVND in the germline V gene (reference sequence). This CDR3 has 14 amino acids. CDR3 bases: TGTGCCAGTACCGTTGGACAGTCCTCTCAGCCCCAGCATTTT. As protein: CASTVGQSSQPQHF.

The chain uses TRBV18 and TRBJ2-1; 7 nucleotides align to TRBD1. V lost 4 bases and J lost 5; bases outside the gene matches: 11. CDR3 length equals 16 residues. CDR1 is KGHSH and CDR2 is LQKENI in the germline V gene. The CDR3: CASSLSGTAQNNEQFF. In DNA form, the CDR3 reads TGTGCCAGCTCACTATCCGGGACAGCACAAAACAATGAGCAGTTCTTC.

The chain combines TRBV5-1 with TRBJ2-7; 8 positions agree with TRBD1. V dropped 1 base and J dropped 5; count of bases not matched to a gene: 5. The CDR3 spans 14 residues. Germline CDR1 is SGHRS and CDR2 is YFSETQ. The CDR3 protein is CASSLLRGHHEQYF. The CDR3 bases are TGCGCCAGCAGCTTGCTCAGGGGGCACCACGAGCAGTACTTC.

This clone is a singleton in its sample. The chain combines TRBV6-9 with TRBJ2-2; D not resolved. The V end lost 7 bases, the J end lost 0 bases, and 12 bases lay between the germline ends. Per germline, CDR1 MNHGY and CDR2 SVAAGI. The CDR3 contains 15 residues. CDR3 coding DNA: TGTGCCAGCACCTTCGAGTTACCGAACACCGGGGAGCTGTTTTTT. This codes for CASTFELPNTGELFF.

On this clone itself: Other nucleotide sequences from this sample produce the same CDR3. The chain has TRBV5-1 and TRBJ2-7; D unresolved. This CDR3 is 14 amino acids long. With 0 bases removed from V and 2 bases from J, the gap between germline ends came to 9 bases. In germline, CDR1 is SGHRS, CDR2 YFSETQ. The CDR3 DNA follows: TGCGCCAGCAGCTTGGTGGGCACCACCTACGAGCAGTACTTC. Translated: CASSLVGTTYEQYF.

The V gene is TRBV5-1, the J gene TRBJ2-7; 8 bases line up with TRBD2. CDR3 size: 16 residues. In germline, CDR1 is SGHRS, CDR2 YFSETQ. Unmatched junction bases numbered 8, after V lost 3 bases and J lost 0 bases. The CDR3 sequence: CASSSGRGGSSYEQYF. The CDR3 nucleotides read TGCGCCAGCAGCTCCGGCCGGGGGGGAAGCTCCTACGAGCAGTACTTC.

The chain employs TRBV21-1 and TRBJ1-2; TRBD1, as called in the table, went unchecked against the DNA. TRBV21-1 is noted as a pseudogene. The length of the CDR3 is 17 residues. For the CDR3, the DNA is TGTGCCAGCACCAAACTAACGGGACAGGAGTCTAACTATGGCTACACCTTC. Translation: CASTKLTGQESNYGYTF.

The chain is built from TRBV11-2 and TRBJ2-5, with D possibly being TRBD1 or TRBD2 (5 bases each). This CDR3 region has 17 residues. Trimming cost V 0 bases and J 4 bases, with 18 bases left between them. Germline-derived CDR1 and CDR2 are SGHAT and FQNNGV. The CDR3 loop reads CASSLDGGRDSRETQYF. CDR3 DNA: TGTGCCAGCAGCTTAGATGGGGGTCGGGATTCAAGAGAGACCCAGTACTTC.

Concerning this clone: The sample carries other DNA sequences with the same CDR3. The V call is TRBV7-2, the J call TRBJ2-5; TRBD1 is a possible D gene (6 bases). From germline, CDR1 is SGHTA and CDR2 FQGNSA. The CDR3 length is 13 residues. V was pared by 5 bases and J by 4 bases, with 11 bases between. CDR3 amino acids: CASSLRGVETQYF. CDR3 nucleotide sequence: TGTGCCAGCAGCCTCAGGGGAGTAGAGACCCAGTACTTC.

In this sample, this clone turned up once. The chain combines TRBV28 with TRBJ2-7; D is perhaps TRBD1 (6 bases). Trimming left V 7 bases short and J 3 bases short, with 13 bases between. Germline lookup yields CDR1 MDHEN and CDR2 SYDVKM. The CDR3 is made up of 13 amino acids. The CDR3 bases are TGTGCCAGCACAACAGGGATTGACTACGAGCAGTACTTC. Translated, it gives CASTTGIDYEQYF.

This rearrangement joins TRBV4-3 to TRBJ2-2; a possible D gene is TRBD2 (6 bases). Trimming left V 1 base short and J 5 bases short, with 14 bases between. Germline V gene sequence: CDR1 LGHNA, CDR2 YSLEER. This CDR3 region has 16 residues. CDR3 amino acids: CASSQGGPGVTGELFF. The DNA of the CDR3 is TGCGCCAGCAGCCAAGGGGGTCCGGGAGTGACCGGGGAGCTGTTTTTT.

The chain uses TRBV30 and TRBJ2-7; D remains ambiguous. Germline CDR1 is GTSNPN and CDR2 is SVGIG (reference sequence). V was pared by 2 bases and J by 2 bases, with 10 bases between. The CDR3 totals 13 residues. The CDR3 coding sequence is TGTGCCTGGAGTAGTTATGCCCCCTACGAGCAGTACTTC. Amino acids: CAWSSYAPYEQYF.

V usage is TRBV5-4 and J usage is TRBJ2-3; 8 nucleotides agree with TRBD2. Germline trimming cut 5 bases from V and 3 bases from J; bases unmatched to any gene: 8. The CDR3 length is 15 residues. The germline V gene encodes CDR1 SGHNT and CDR2 YYREEE (reference sequence). This chain's CDR3 is CASRDLAGNTDTQYF. The CDR3 DNA reads as TGTGCCAGCAGGGATTTAGCGGGGAATACAGATACGCAGTATTTT.

As DNA, the CDR3 is TGTGCCAGCAGCGTAACCCGACAGGGGACTAATTCACCCCTCCACTTT. Translated: CASSVTRQGTNSPLHF. The chain links TRBV9 to TRBJ1-6; TRBD1 agrees at 8 bases. The CDR3 is made up of 16 amino acids. CDR1 SGDLS and CDR2 YYNGEE come from the germline V gene. V lost 1 base, J lost 6 bases, and 6 bases stayed unmatched.

This clone was observed once. The rearrangement links TRBV2 to TRBJ1-6, with 9 bases aligning to TRBD1. Germline trimming cut 6 bases from V and 6 bases from J; bases unmatched to any gene: 9. The CDR3 spans 16 residues. Per the germline V gene, CDR1 is SNHLY and CDR2 is FYNNEI. CDR3 nucleotide sequence: TGTGCCAGCAGCCGTTCGGGACAGGGACCTAATTCACCCCTCCACTTT. It translates to CASSRSGQGPNSPLHF. The complete variable domain, with remaining parts taken from reference TRBV2 and TRBJ1-6, reads EPEVTQTPSHQVTQMGQEVILRCVPISNHLYFYWYRQILGQKVEFLVSFYNNEISEKSEIFDDQFSVERPDGSNFTLKIRSTKLEDSAMYFCASSRSGQGPNSPLHFGNGTRLTVT.

CDR3 bases: TGTGCCATGGGTTTGGGCAATCAGCCCCAGCATTTT. The encoded protein is CAMGLGNQPQHF. The chain links TRBV6-1 to TRBJ1-5; D not resolved. Trimming left V 10 bases short and J 2 bases short, with 9 bases between. The CDR3 runs to 12 residues. Per germline, CDR1 MNHNS and CDR2 SASEGT.

The chain employs TRBV27 and TRBJ2-7, with D possibly matching TRBD2 (5 bases). Germline CDR1 is MNHEY and CDR2 is SMNVEV (reference sequence). The CDR3 consists of 13 residues. The germline V and J ends were trimmed by 2 bases and 6 bases, with 11 bases remaining between them. The CDR3 nucleotides are TGTGCCAGCAGTTTAACGGCCAGCGGCGAGCAGTACTTC. Translating gives CASSLTASGEQYF.

The rearrangement links TRBV7-2 to TRBJ1-2, with 8 bases identical to TRBD1. Germline V gives CDR1 SGHTA, CDR2 FQGNSA. This CDR3 region has 16 residues. J was trimmed by 4 bases and V by 1 base; bases with no gene match: 8. DNA for the CDR3: TGTGCCAGCAGCTTAGGAGGGACAGGATCGGTCTATGGCTACACCTTC. This encodes CASSLGGTGSVYGYTF.